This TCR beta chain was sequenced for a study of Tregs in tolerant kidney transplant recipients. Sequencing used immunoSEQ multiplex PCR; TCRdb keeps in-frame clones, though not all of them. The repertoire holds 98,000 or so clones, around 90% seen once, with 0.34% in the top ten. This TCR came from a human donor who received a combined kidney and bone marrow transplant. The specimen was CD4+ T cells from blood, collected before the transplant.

CDR3 sequence reads: CASSPRGTSASTQYF. The DNA of the CDR3 is TGTGCCAGCAGCCCCCGGGGGACTAGCGCTTCTACGCAGTATTTT. The chain uses TRBV7-2 and TRBJ2-3, with 10 bases lining up with TRBD2. The CDR3 runs to 15 residues. Germline CDR1 SGHTA, CDR2 FQGNSA. With 5 bases clipped from V and 8 bases from J, the junction kept 10 bases outside the gene matches.